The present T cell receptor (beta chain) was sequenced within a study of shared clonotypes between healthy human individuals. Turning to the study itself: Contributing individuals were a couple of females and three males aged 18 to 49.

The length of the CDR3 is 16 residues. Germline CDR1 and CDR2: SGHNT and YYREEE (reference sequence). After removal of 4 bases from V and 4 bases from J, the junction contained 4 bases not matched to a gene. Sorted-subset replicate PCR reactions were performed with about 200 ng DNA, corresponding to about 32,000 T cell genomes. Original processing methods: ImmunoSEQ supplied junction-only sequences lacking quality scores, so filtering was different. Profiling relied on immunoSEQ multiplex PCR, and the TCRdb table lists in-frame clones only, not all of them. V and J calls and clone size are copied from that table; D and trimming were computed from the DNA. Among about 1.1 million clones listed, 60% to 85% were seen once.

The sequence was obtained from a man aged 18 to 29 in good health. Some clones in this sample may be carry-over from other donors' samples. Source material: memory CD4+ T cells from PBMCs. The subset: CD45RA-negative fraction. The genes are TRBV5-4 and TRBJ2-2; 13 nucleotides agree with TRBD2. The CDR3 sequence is CASSTGLAGATGELFF. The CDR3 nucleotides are TGTGCCAGCAGCACCGGACTAGCGGGAGCCACCGGGGAGCTGTTTTTT.